This T cell receptor beta chain is from a study of CD8 T cells in ankylosing spondylitis. The table lists this clonotype with a count of one. Its antigen is as yet unknown. A much larger clone lies one base from this, so it may be a read error. Broader study findings: A TCR beta motif made of several highly homologous variants seemed typical of ankylosing spondylitis blood. Existing reports had already noted some motif variants in reactive arthritis synovial fluid and blood. The study looked at matched synovial fluid samples from ankylosing spondylitis patients. Disease-linked clones were reported to be significantly enriched there. Disease-linked clones, CD8+, were relatively rare in peripheral blood.

For TCR beta, libraries came from quantitative 5'-RACE with molecular barcodes. TCRdb reprocessed the 5' RACE reads via MiXCR and lists one record per CDR3 protein. The sample includes some 840,000 distinct CDR3 sequences, around 11% of them seen just once. V dropped 0 bases and J dropped 7 bases, with 9 bases sitting between them. The CDR3 consists of 13 residues. Germline lookup yields CDR1 SQVTM and CDR2 ANQGSEA. The chain is built from TRBV29-1 and TRBJ1-4, with D unclear. Material for sequencing was blood, either unsorted or a sorted T cell fraction (not recorded which). The sequence was collected from a male donor with ankylosing spondylitis. The CDR3 DNA follows: TGCAGCGTTGAAGAGGCGTTCGGTGAAAAACTGTTTTTT. Its translation is CSVEEAFGEKLFF.